The entry that follows covers one TCR beta chain sequence. The entry originates in a study of blood T cell repertoires in COVID-19. Per the original data handling: Quantification of nucleated cells was approximated via reference gene primer amplification. The method was immunoSEQ multiplex PCR; TCRdb's version includes in-frame clones alone and lacks a portion of them. The V and J calls and clone size are taken from that table; D and trimming were inferred from the DNA. Of 130,000 to 150,000 clones in the sample, around 87% were seen once. Germline assignment: CDR1 GTSNPN and CDR2 SVGIG (reference sequence). V shed 5 bases, J shed 2 bases, and the junction held 3 bases outside the gene matches. The CDR3 loop spans 14 amino acids.

This sequence joins TRBV30 and TRBJ2-7; 13 positions match TRBD2. The sequencing sample was made of peripheral blood. The clonotype comes from a woman aged 50 to 65 with active or convalescent COVID-19. The CDR3 region is CAWATSGRTYEQYF. CDR3 nucleotide sequence: TGTGCCTGGGCGACTAGCGGGAGGACCTACGAGCAGTACTTC.